The table lists the clone carrying this TCR beta chain with a count of one. This clone may be a read error of a much larger clone one base away. Germline V gene sequence: CDR1 DFQATT, CDR2 SNEGSKA (reference sequence). CDR3 length: 16 residues. Time point indicated: before trial treatment. Every donor was treated with nivolumab, ipilimumab, aspirin, low-dose cyclophosphamide and also low-dose radiotherapy. This record comes from a study of low-dose radiotherapy and immunotherapy resistance in tumors. About the research overall: Cyclophosphamide was given intravenously at 200 mg/m2 every two weeks, and each dose came one day before radiation and immunotherapy. Aspirin was administered orally at 300 mg daily for four cycles, commencing on cycle 1 day 1.

First-strand cDNA used TRAV- and TRBV-specific primers, covering alpha and beta chains. It was with a constant-region primer and a V-primer adapter that TCRs were amplified over approximately 20 PCR cycles. After the mRNA was isolated, it was amplified using in vitro transcription. One entry per CDR3 protein, called by TCRdb with MiXCR from the reads. Altogether approximately 90,000 distinct CDR3 sequences are present, roughly a sixth being singletons, with the ten largest covering 2.8%. This material consisted of PBMCs, taken before treatment. This chain connects TRBV20-1 to TRBJ2-1; the match to TRBD2 covers 8 bases. This sequence originates from a male donor with prostate cancer. The CDR3 nucleotides read TGCAGTGCTAGGCCGCCAGCGGGGGACCCTTGGAGGGAGCAGTCCTTC. Translated: CSARPPAGDPWREQSF.